The entry below gives a single TCR beta chain sequence along with its context. The antigen remains undetermined. The data belong to a study of blood T cells in healthy people across ages. Across the whole study: When template switching was applied, about one barcoded beta molecule was captured per two T cells. The study, taken as a whole, reports: PBMCs that were unsorted prevented a conclusive naive versus antigen-experienced comparison.

The study recruited healthy Caucasian donors from Russia who were aged about 6 to 95. Ten milliliters of peripheral blood were drawn from each donor. Sample-barcoded 5' priming and a J-beta primer mix drove a second PCR of 7 to 11 cycles. In TCRdb, the 5' RACE reads were re-called with MiXCR into one record per CDR3 protein. The table records 1.5 million to 2 million distinct CDR3 sequences, roughly 28% of them present only once. Sample: blood. This TCR was sampled from a woman aged 25-40 years in good health.

CDR3 in DNA: TGTGCCAGCAGCTTTACGGGGACAGGGGCTGAAGCTTTCTTT. Residues: CASSFTGTGAEAFF. This chain links TRBV7-2 with TRBJ1-1, with 10 bases fitting TRBD1. Germline-derived CDR1 and CDR2 are SGHTA and FQGNSA. CDR3 length: 14 amino acids. The J segment lost 6 bases and the V segment lost 3 bases, leaving 4 bases of the junction unmatched. Looking up the rest from reference TRBV7-2 and TRBJ1-1 gives the full variable domain: GAGVSQSPSNKVTEKGKDVELRCDPISGHTALYWYRQSLGQGLEFLIYFQGNSAPDKSGLPSDRFSAERTGGSVSTLTIQRTQQEDSAVYLCASSFTGTGAEAFFGQGTRLTVV.